This is a list of T cell receptor beta chains from one sample in a study of blood T cell repertoires in COVID-19. The protocol was immunoSEQ multiplex PCR, while the TCRdb copy is restricted to in-frame clones and leaves out a portion. The top ten hold approximately 2.3% of the sample, which has around 37,000 clones, nearly 90% seen once. The sequenced sample consisted of peripheral blood. Receptors were obtained from a human donor in a cohort sampled during active COVID-19. Both conserved end residues are part of each CDR3. A D gene is named only where the DNA matches it firmly. Where a row states a size, it is once, few, many or the class of an expanded clone; other rows omit it.

D gene	clone size	V gene	J gene	CDR3 protein	CDR3 DNA
TRBD2	-	TRBV5-1	TRBJ2-2	CASKRGAFNSNTGELFF	TGCGCCAGCAAGCGGGGGGCTTTCAATTCGAACACCGGGGAGCTGTTTTTT
-	-	TRBV4-1	TRBJ2-7	CASSPLGGPYEQYF	TGCGCCAGCAGCCCCCTGGGGGGTCCCTACGAGCAGTACTTC
-	-	TRBV7-6	TRBJ2-7	CASSPSHRSEQYF	TGTGCCAGCAGCCCCTCACACAGGAGCGAGCAGTACTTC
-	-	TRBV2	TRBJ2-1	CASSALAGLNEQFF	TGTGCCAGCAGTGCTCTGGCAGGCCTCAATGAGCAGTTCTTC
-	-	TRBV29-1	TRBJ2-7	CSVAPDFMKVSYEQYF	TGCAGCGTTGCTCCGGACTTTATGAAGGTGTCCTACGAGCAGTACTTC
TRBD2	-	TRBV13	TRBJ2-5	CASLRGGGETQYF	TGTGCCAGCCTCCGCGGGGGTGGGGAGACCCAGTACTTC
TRBD2	-	TRBV28	TRBJ2-5	CASSLSTRLAEETQYF	TGTGCCAGCAGTTTATCTACGAGACTAGCAGAGGAGACCCAGTACTTC
-	once	TRBV7-9	TRBJ2-4	CASSAADFPFNIQYF	TGTGCCAGCAGCGCGGCGGACTTCCCTTTTAACATTCAGTACTTC
-	-	TRBV9	TRBJ2-1	CASSVRPTYNEQFF	TGTGCCAGCAGCGTGAGGCCAACATACAATGAGCAGTTCTTC
-	once	TRBV6-2/TRBV6-3	TRBJ2-1	CASSYSRAGNEQFF	TGTGCCAGCAGTTACTCGAGGGCTGGTAATGAGCAGTTCTTC
TRBD1	-	TRBV2	TRBJ1-6	CASTEGGTGPSPLHF	TGTGCCAGCACCGAGGGCGGGACAGGGCCCTCACCCCTCCACTTT
-	-	TRBV5-4	TRBJ1-1	CASSPSDSLDTEAFF	TGTGCCAGCAGCCCTTCGGACAGCCTAGACACTGAAGCTTTCTTT
TRBD2	-	TRBV25-1	TRBJ2-3	CASSAPGLASDTQYF	TGTGCCAGCAGTGCTCCGGGACTAGCATCTGATACGCAGTATTTT
TRBD1	-	TRBV6-6	TRBJ1-1	CASSTGGTEAFF	TGTGCCAGCAGCACAGGGGGTACTGAAGCTTTCTTT
TRBD1	-	TRBV5-1	TRBJ1-1	CASSLDRGPLTEAFF	TGCGCCAGCAGCTTGGACAGGGGCCCTCTCACTGAAGCTTTCTTT
TRBD1	-	TRBV2	TRBJ2-7	CASTKERSGGEQYF	TGTGCCAGCACCAAGGAACGTTCAGGGGGCGAGCAGTACTTC
TRBD1	-	TRBV29-1	TRBJ2-7	CSVEKTGSYEQYF	TGCAGCGTTGAGAAGACAGGGTCCTACGAGCAGTACTTC
-	-	TRBV2	TRBJ1-5	CASRADISNQPQHF	TGTGCCAGCAGAGCAGACATTAGCAATCAGCCCCAGCATTTT
-	-	TRBV28	TRBJ1-4	CASHSGTNEKLFF	TGTGCCAGCCACAGTGGGACTAATGAAAAACTGTTTTTT
-	-	TRBV4-1	TRBJ1-1	CASSQDSEAFF	TGCGCCAGCAGCCAAGACAGTGAAGCTTTCTTT
-	few	TRBV4-1	TRBJ2-7	CASSQDFARVSYEQYF	TGCGCCAGCAGCCAAGATTTTGCGAGAGTCTCCTACGAGCAGTACTTC
-	-	TRBV11-1	TRBJ1-1	CASSRGQFTEAFF	TGTGCCAGCAGCAGAGGACAGTTTACTGAAGCTTTCTTT
-	-	TRBV11-1	TRBJ2-7	CASSRGGGTYEQYF	TGTGCCAGCAGCCGAGGGGGGGGTACCTACGAGCAGTACTTC
TRBD1	-	TRBV10-3	TRBJ2-3	CAISVTGADTQYF	TGTGCCATCAGTGTTACAGGGGCAGATACGCAGTATTTT
TRBD2	-	TRBV5-1	TRBJ2-1	CASSRSSGVYNEQFF	TGCGCCAGCAGTCGGTCTAGCGGAGTCTACAATGAGCAGTTCTTC
-	-	TRBV5-1	TRBJ2-7	CASSPDISYEQYF	TGCGCCAGCAGCCCGGACATCTCCTACGAGCAGTACTTC
-	-	TRBV5-1	TRBJ2-2	CASSLGALANTGELFF	TGCGCCAGCAGCTTGGGAGCCCTCGCGAACACCGGGGAGCTGTTTTTT
-	-	TRBV12-3/TRBV12-4	TRBJ1-4	CASTPRGDEKLFF	TGTGCCAGCACCCCCCGGGGGGACGAAAAACTGTTTTTT
-	-	TRBV7-7	TRBJ2-1	CASSLAAGARYNEQFF	TGTGCTAGCAGCTTAGCGGCAGGGGCCAGATACAATGAGCAGTTCTTC
TRBD2	-	TRBV11-3	TRBJ2-3	CASSLAGGADTQYF	TGTGCCAGCAGCTTAGCGGGGGGTGCAGATACGCAGTATTTT
TRBD1	few	TRBV19	TRBJ2-7	CASSGTGAYEQYF	TGTGCCAGTTCCGGGACAGGGGCCTACGAGCAGTACTTC
TRBD1	-	TRBV30	TRBJ2-2	CAGRDRGVSGELFF	TGTGCCGGACGGGACAGGGGAGTGTCCGGGGAGCTGTTTTTT
-	-	TRBV2	TRBJ2-7	CASSERQGTYEQYF	TGTGCCAGCAGTGAAAGGCAGGGGACATACGAGCAGTACTTC